The present entry profiles one TCR beta chain with its context. Its target is not known. These data come from a study of shared clonotypes between healthy human individuals. Germline assignment: CDR1 KGHSH and CDR2 LQKENI. Germline trimming cut 10 bases from V and 0 bases from J; bases unmatched to any gene: 9. The CDR3 runs to 15 residues. This was a deep-level run. Original data processing: ImmunoSEQ supplied junction-only sequences lacking quality scores, so filtering was different. Sequenced by immunoSEQ multiplex PCR; TCRdb stores in-frame clones only, minus some. D and trimming were read from the DNA, whereas the V and J calls and clone size are those reported in that table. Of 450,000 to 500,000 clones listed, around 78% are singletons. Donors comprised healthy HIV-negative adults lacking recent acute infections or vaccinations. Notes on the study in general: Clonotype sharing levels among donors were expected to vary with sequencing depth.

This receptor was obtained from a woman in her forties in good health. Some clones in this sample may be carry-over from other donors' samples. The source material was PBMCs. V and J are TRBV18 and TRBJ2-1; 7 bases fit TRBD1. The CDR3 sequence: CATGQAPGSYNEQFF. The CDR3 DNA reads TGTGCCACCGGACAGGCCCCAGGCTCCTACAATGAGCAGTTCTTC.